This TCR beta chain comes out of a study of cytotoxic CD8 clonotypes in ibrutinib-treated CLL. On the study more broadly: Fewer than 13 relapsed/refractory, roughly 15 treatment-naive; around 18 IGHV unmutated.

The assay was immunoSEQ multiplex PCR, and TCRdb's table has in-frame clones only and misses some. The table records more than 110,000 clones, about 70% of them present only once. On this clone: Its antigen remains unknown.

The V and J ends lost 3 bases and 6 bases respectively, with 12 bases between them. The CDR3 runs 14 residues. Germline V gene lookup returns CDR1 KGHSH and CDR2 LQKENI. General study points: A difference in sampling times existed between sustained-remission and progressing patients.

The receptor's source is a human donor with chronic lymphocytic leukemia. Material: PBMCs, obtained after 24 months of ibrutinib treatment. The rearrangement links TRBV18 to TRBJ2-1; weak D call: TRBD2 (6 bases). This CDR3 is CASSPLAGSNEQFF. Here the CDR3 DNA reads TGTGCCAGCTCACCCTTGGCGGGGAGCAATGAGCAGTTCTTC.